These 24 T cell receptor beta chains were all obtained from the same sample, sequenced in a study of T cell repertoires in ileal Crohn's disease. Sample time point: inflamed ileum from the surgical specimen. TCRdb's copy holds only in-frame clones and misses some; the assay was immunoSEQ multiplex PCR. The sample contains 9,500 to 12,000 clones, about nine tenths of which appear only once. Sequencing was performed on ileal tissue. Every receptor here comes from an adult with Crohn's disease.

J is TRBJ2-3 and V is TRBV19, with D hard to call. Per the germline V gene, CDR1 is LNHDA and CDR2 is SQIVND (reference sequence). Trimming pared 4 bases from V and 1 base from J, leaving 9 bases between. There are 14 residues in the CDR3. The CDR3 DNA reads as TGTGCCAGTAGTACCCTAGGACGCACAGATACGCAGTATTTT. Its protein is CASSTLGRTDTQYF.

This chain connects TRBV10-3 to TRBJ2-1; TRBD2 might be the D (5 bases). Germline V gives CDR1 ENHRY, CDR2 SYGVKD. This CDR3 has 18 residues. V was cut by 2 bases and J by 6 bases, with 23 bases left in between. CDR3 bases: TGTGCCATCAGTGAGGTATGGACGAGTTTCGTTGGAGGCAATGAGCAGTTCTTC. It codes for CAISEVWTSFVGGNEQFF.

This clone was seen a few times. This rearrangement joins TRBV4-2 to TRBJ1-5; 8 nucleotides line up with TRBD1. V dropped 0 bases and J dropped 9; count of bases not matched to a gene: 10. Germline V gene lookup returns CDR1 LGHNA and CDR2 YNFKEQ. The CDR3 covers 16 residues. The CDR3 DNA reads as TGTGCCAGCAGCCAAGAAATGGCAGGGGGCGCGTGGCCCCAGCATTTT. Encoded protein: CASSQEMAGGAWPQHF.

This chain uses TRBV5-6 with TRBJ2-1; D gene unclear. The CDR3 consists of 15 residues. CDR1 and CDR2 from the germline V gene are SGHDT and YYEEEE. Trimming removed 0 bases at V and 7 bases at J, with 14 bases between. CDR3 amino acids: CASSLGRPVGNEQFF. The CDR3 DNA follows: TGTGCCAGCAGCTTGGGACGCCCAGTGGGAAATGAGCAGTTCTTC.

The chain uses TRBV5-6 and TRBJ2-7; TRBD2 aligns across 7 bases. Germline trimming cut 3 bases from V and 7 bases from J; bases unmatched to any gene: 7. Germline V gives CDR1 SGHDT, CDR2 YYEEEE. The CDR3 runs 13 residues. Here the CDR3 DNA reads TGTGCCAGCAGCTCCCGAGCGGGGAGAGAGCAGTACGTC. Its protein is CASSSRAGREQYV.

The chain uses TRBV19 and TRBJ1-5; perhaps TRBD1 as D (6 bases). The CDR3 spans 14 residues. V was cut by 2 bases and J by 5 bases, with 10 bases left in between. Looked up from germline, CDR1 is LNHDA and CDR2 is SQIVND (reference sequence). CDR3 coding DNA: TGTGCCAGTAGTATAACGAGGGGGTATCAGCCCCAGCATTTT. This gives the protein CASSITRGYQPQHF.

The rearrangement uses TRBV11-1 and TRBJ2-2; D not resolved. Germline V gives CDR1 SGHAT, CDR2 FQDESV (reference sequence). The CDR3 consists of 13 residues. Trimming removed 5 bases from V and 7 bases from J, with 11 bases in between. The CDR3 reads CASSLERGGELFF. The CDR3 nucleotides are TGTGCCAGCAGCCTAGAGCGAGGCGGGGAGCTGTTTTTT.

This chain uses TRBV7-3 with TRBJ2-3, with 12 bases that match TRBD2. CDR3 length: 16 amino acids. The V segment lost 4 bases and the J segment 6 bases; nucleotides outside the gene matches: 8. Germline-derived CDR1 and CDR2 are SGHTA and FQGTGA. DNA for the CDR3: TGTGCCAGCAGCTACGGACTAGCGGGACAATCGGATACGCAGTATTTT. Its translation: CASSYGLAGQSDTQYF.

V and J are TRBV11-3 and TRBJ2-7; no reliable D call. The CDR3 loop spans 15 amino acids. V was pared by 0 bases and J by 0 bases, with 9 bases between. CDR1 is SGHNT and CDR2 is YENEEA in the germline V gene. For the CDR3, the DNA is TGTGCCAGCAGCTTAGATCGTCAACTCTCCTACGAGCAGTACGTC. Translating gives CASSLDRQLSYEQYV.

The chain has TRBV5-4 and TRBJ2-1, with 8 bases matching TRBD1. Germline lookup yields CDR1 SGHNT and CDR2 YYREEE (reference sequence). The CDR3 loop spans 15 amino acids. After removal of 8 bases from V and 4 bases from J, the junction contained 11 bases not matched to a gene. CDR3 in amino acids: CASIDGQGPYNEQFF. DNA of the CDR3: TGTGCCAGTATTGACGGACAGGGCCCTTACAATGAGCAGTTCTTC. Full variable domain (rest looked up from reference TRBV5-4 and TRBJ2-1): ETGVTQSPTHLIKTRGQQVTLRCSSQSGHNTVSWYQQALGQGPQFIFQYYREEENGRGNFPPRFSGLQFPNYSSELNVNALELDDSALYLCASIDGQGPYNEQFFGPGTRLTVL.

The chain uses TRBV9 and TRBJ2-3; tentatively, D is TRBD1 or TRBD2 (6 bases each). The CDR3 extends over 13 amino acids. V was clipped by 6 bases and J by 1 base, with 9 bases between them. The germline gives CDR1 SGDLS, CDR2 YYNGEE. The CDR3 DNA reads TGTGCCAGCAAGGAGGGGGGCACAGATACGCAGTATTTT. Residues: CASKEGGTDTQYF.

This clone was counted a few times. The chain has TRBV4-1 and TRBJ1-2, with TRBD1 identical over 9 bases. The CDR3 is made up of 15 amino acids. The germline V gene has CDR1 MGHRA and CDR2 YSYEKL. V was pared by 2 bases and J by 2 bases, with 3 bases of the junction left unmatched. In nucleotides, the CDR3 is TGCGCCAGCAGCCAATGGGACAGGGACAACTATGGCTACACCTTC. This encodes CASSQWDRDNYGYTF.

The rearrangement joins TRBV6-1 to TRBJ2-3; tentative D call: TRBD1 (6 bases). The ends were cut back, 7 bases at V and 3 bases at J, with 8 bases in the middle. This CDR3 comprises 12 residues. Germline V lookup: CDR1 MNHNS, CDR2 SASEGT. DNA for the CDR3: TGTGCCAGCAACAGGGTGACAGATACGCAGTATTTT. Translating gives CASNRVTDTQYF.

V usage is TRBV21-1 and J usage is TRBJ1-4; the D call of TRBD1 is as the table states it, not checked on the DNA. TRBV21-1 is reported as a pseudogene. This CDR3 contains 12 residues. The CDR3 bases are TGTGCCAGCAGCCGGGACAGCGAGGAACTGTTTTTT. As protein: CASSRDSEELFF.

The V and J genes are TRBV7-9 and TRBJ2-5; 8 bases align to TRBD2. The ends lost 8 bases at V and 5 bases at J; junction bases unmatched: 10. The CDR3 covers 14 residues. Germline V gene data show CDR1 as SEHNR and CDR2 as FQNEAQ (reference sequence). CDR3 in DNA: TGTGCCAGCGAGGCTAGCGGGCCTAGGGAGACCCAGTACTTC. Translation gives CASEASGPRETQYF.

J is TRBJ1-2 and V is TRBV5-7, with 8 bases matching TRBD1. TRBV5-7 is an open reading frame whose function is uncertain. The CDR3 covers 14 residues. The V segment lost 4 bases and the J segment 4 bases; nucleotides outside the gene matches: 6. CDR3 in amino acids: CASSTRQGTYGYTF. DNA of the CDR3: TGTGCCAGCAGCACCCGACAGGGGACCTATGGCTACACCTTC.

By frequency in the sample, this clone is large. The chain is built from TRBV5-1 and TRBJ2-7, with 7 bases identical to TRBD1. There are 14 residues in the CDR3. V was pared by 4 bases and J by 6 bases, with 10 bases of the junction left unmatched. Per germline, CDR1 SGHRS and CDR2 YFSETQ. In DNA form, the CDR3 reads TGCGCCAGCAGCCCGGGGACAGCCTTGGGCGAGCAGTACTTC. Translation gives CASSPGTALGEQYF.

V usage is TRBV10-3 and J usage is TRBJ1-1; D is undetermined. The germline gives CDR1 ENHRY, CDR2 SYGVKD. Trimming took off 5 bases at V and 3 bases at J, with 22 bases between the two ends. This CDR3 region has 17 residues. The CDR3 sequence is CAISLVGRTASDTEAFF. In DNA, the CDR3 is TGTGCCATCAGTCTTGTGGGCCGGACCGCGTCGGACACTGAAGCTTTCTTT.

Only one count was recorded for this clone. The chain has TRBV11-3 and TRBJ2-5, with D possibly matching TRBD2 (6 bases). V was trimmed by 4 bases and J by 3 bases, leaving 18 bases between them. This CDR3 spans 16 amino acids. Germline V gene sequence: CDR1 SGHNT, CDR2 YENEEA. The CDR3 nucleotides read TGTGCCAGCAGCTCTATGGGAGGACGACCCGAAGAGACCCAGTACTTC. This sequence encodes CASSSMGGRPEETQYF.

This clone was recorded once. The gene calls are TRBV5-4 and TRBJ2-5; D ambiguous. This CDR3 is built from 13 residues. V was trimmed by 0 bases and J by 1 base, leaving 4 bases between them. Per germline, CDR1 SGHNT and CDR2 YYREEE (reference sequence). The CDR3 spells CASSLGPQETQYF. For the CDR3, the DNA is TGTGCCAGCAGCTTGGGACCCCAAGAGACCCAGTACTTC.

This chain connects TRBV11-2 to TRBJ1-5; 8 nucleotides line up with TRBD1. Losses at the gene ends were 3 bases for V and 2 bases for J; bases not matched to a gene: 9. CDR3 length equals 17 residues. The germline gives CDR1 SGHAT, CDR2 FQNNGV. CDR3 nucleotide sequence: TGTGCCAGCAGCTTGGGACGGGGACAGGTGGGCAATCAGCCCCAGCATTTT. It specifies CASSLGRGQVGNQPQHF.

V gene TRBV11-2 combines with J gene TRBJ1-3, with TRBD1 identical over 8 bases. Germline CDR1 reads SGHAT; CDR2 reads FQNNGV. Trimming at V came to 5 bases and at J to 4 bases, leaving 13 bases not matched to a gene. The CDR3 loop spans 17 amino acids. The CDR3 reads CASSPLGSGGEGNTIYF. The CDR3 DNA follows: TGTGCCAGCAGCCCTTTGGGGTCAGGGGGCGAAGGAAACACCATATATTTT.

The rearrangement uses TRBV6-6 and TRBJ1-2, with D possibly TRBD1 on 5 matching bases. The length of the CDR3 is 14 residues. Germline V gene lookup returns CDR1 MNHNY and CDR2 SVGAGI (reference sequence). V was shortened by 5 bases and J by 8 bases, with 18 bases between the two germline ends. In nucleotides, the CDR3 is TGTGCCAGCAGTCGCGACGGGACTGCGCACGGCTACACCTTC. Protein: CASSRDGTAHGYTF.

CDR3 amino acids: CASMRSSVGGELFF. CDR3 in DNA: TGTGCCAGCATGAGAAGTAGCGTCGGCGGGGAGCTGTTTTTT. The chain joins TRBV7-3 to TRBJ2-2, with TRBD2 as a possible D gene (5 bases). Germline values: CDR1 SGHTA, CDR2 FQGTGA. This CDR3 is built from 14 residues. Trimming removed 7 bases at V and 7 bases at J, with 16 bases between.